This T cell receptor (beta chain) was recovered during a study of T cell responses to AZD1222 COVID-19 vaccine. V gave up 3 bases and J gave up 8 bases, with 8 bases separating them. The CDR3 consists of 13 residues. CDR1 is MNHNS, CDR2 SASEGT, per germline. Sequenced by immunoSEQ multiplex PCR; TCRdb stores in-frame clones only, minus some. Among about 150,000 clones listed, around 93% were seen once. The specimen was peripheral blood, collected on day 0 of AZD1222 vaccination. This clonotype was sampled from an adult in good health. The chain recombines TRBV6-1 with TRBJ1-6; possibly TRBD1 for D (5 bases). The DNA for the CDR3 is TGTGCCAGCAGTGACAGGGTTGATTCACCCCTCCACTTT. Its protein product is CASSDRVDSPLHF.